These 19 T cell receptor beta chains share one sample of origin, sequenced in a study of Ad26.COV2.S vaccination and SARS-CoV-2 variants. Specified treatment: some 19 received Ad26.COV2.S at low or high dose, single or two shots; several received placebo; per-sample allocation not given. Samples were taken on day 63 after the first vaccine or placebo injection. Produced via immunoSEQ multiplex PCR; TCRdb's table is partial and in-frame only. In the table there are about 680,000 clones, 80% to 90% of which are singletons. This sample comprised peripheral blood, obtained in a trial of Ad26.COV2.S vaccine versus placebo. The receptors derive from a person between 18 and 65 years old who received the Ad26.COV2.S COVID-19 vaccine or a placebo.

V usage is TRBV18 and J usage is TRBJ1-5; D is perhaps TRBD1 (6 bases). The CDR3 consists of 15 residues. V was shortened by 4 bases and J by 4 bases, with 14 bases between the two germline ends. Germline V gives CDR1 KGHSH, CDR2 LQKENI. In nucleotides, the CDR3 is TGTGCCAGCTCACAAGGACAGCTGAGGAATCAGCCCCAGCATTTT. Its protein is CASSQGQLRNQPQHF.

The V and J genes are TRBV14 and TRBJ1-4; possible D gene TRBD1, 5 bases. CDR3 size: 13 residues. CDR1 and CDR2 (germline): SGHDN, FVKESK. The V and J ends lost 7 bases and 8 bases respectively, with 14 bases between them. CDR3 region: CASNGGGYEKLFF. The CDR3 DNA reads as TGTGCCAGCAACGGGGGTGGTTACGAAAAACTGTTTTTT.

The chain joins TRBV24-1 to TRBJ2-1; D gene unclear. Germline lookup yields CDR1 KGHDR and CDR2 SFDVKD. The V gene lost 3 bases and the J gene lost 6 bases, with 5 bases spanning the gap. CDR3 size: 12 residues. Written as DNA, the CDR3 is TGTGCCACCAGTGATCCCTTCAATGAGCAGTTCTTC. Translating gives CATSDPFNEQFF.

This chain uses TRBV11-2 with TRBJ1-6; D might be TRBD1 (5 bases). The CDR3 totals 12 residues. CDR1 and CDR2 from the germline V gene are SGHAT and FQNNGV. Trimming took off 5 bases at V and 8 bases at J, with 7 bases between the two ends. CDR3 protein: CASSPRDSPLHF. As DNA, the CDR3 is TGTGCCAGCAGCCCCAGGGATTCACCCCTCCACTTT. The full variable domain, its missing parts supplied by reference TRBV11-2 and TRBJ1-6, is EAGVAQSPRYKIIEKRQSVAFWCNPISGHATLYWYQQILGQGPKLLIQFQNNGVVDDSQLPKDRFSAERLKGVDSTLKIQPAKLEDSAVYLCASSPRDSPLHFGNGTRLTVT.

This sequence joins TRBV5-6 and TRBJ2-6, with D perhaps assigned TRBD1 or TRBD2 (5 bases each). V was shortened by 1 base and J by 0 bases, with 8 bases between the two germline ends. The CDR3 has 16 amino acids. The V gene's germline CDR1 is SGHDT and CDR2 YYEEEE. CDR3 amino acids: CASSLTGGSGANVLTF. The DNA of the CDR3 is TGTGCCAGCAGCTTGACAGGAGGCTCTGGGGCCAACGTCCTGACTTTC.

This rearrangement joins TRBV30 to TRBJ1-1, with TRBD1 as a possible D gene (6 bases). Germline V gene sequence: CDR1 GTSNPN, CDR2 SVGIG (reference sequence). V was trimmed by 0 bases and J by 4 bases, leaving 15 bases between them. CDR3 length equals 15 residues. The CDR3 DNA reads TGTGCCTGGAGTGTAGGGACAAGGGCCGTCACTGAAGCTTTCTTT. Translation gives CAWSVGTRAVTEAFF. The variable domain in full, completed from reference TRBV30 and TRBJ1-1, reads SQTIHQWPATLVQPVGSPLSLECTVEGTSNPNLYWYRQAAGRGLQLLFYSVGIGQISSEVPQNLSASRPQDRQFILSSKKLLLSDSGFYLCAWSVGTRAVTEAFFGQGTRLTVV.

The V call is TRBV10-3, the J call TRBJ2-3; no reliable D call. The CDR3 is made up of 12 amino acids. Germline V CDR1 and CDR2: ENHRY, SYGVKD. With 5 bases removed from V and 5 bases from J, the gap between germline ends came to 8 bases. This CDR3 reads CAISPQGDTQYF. In DNA form, the CDR3 reads TGTGCCATCAGTCCCCAAGGAGATACGCAGTATTTT.

The V call is TRBV18, the J call TRBJ2-1; D unclear. The CDR3 is 15 residues long. The V gene lost 6 bases and the J gene lost 6 bases, with 18 bases spanning the gap. Germline loops: CDR1 KGHSH, CDR2 LQKENI. CDR3 amino acids: CASSPFSKVGNEQFF. The DNA for the CDR3 is TGTGCCAGCTCTCCGTTTTCGAAAGTGGGCAATGAGCAGTTCTTC.

The chain joins TRBV10-1 to TRBJ1-6, with D unresolved. Germline assignment: CDR1 WNHNN and CDR2 SYGVQD (reference sequence). V lost 3 bases, J lost 2 bases, and 8 bases lay in between. This CDR3 has 15 residues. CDR3 residues: CASSDLAAYNSPLHF. As DNA, the CDR3 is TGCGCCAGCAGTGATTTGGCTGCCTATAATTCACCCCTCCACTTT.

The chain combines TRBV2 with TRBJ1-5; D is uncertain. In germline, CDR1 is SNHLY, CDR2 FYNNEI. Trimming took off 4 bases at V and 2 bases at J, with 9 bases between the two ends. The CDR3 has 14 amino acids. The CDR3, as DNA: TGTGCCAGCAGTGTTATTAGGGGCAATCAGCCCCAGCATTTT. Its translation is CASSVIRGNQPQHF.

The rearrangement uses TRBV5-8 and TRBJ1-2; D is perhaps TRBD1 (5 bases). The CDR3 contains 15 residues. Between the trimmed V and J ends, which lost 5 bases and 3 bases, there was a span of 17 bases. Per germline, CDR1 SGHTS and CDR2 YDEGEE. CDR3 amino acids: CASRYVRGYDYGYTF. The CDR3 coding sequence is TGTGCCAGCAGATACGTACGGGGGTATGACTATGGCTACACCTTC.

The rearrangement joins TRBV12-3 or TRBV12-4 to TRBJ2-2; D ambiguous. This CDR3 is built from 12 residues. Trimming left V 6 bases short and J 6 bases short, with 8 bases between. CDR3 coding DNA: TGTGCCAGCAGCAGTGTACCCGGGGAGCTGTTTTTT. It translates to CASSSVPGELFF.

The chain employs TRBV27 and TRBJ2-3; TRBD2 matches at 11 bases. There are 16 residues in the CDR3. Germline trimming cut 4 bases from V and 0 bases from J; bases unmatched to any gene: 3. Germline CDR1 reads MNHEY; CDR2 reads SMNVEV (reference sequence). As DNA, the CDR3 is TGTGCCAGCAGTTCTTCTAGCGGGGGGAGCACAGATACGCAGTATTTT. Residues: CASSSSSGGSTDTQYF.

Concerning this clone itself: This sample includes further DNA sequences coding for the same CDR3. The chain carries TRBV6-5 and TRBJ1-5; D not resolved. Trimming left V 5 bases short and J 5 bases short, with 4 bases between. The CDR3 is made up of 11 amino acids. In germline, CDR1 is MNHEY, CDR2 SVGAGI. In DNA form, the CDR3 reads TGTGCCAGCAGTAACGATCAGCCCCAGCATTTT. It is translated as CASSNDQPQHF.

The chain recombines TRBV15 with TRBJ1-2, with D perhaps TRBD1 (6 bases). The germline gives CDR1 LNHNV, CDR2 YYDKDF (reference sequence). With 1 base removed from V and 4 bases from J, the gap between germline ends came to 16 bases. The CDR3 loop spans 16 amino acids. The CDR3 DNA reads as TGTGCCACCAGCAGAGGTGGTAACAGGGCGACCTATGGCTACACCTTC. It yields the protein CATSRGGNRATYGYTF.

This chain links TRBV9 with TRBJ2-3; 9 bases map to TRBD2. V dropped 0 bases and J dropped 1; count of bases not matched to a gene: 3. Germline CDR1 SGDLS, CDR2 YYNGEE. This CDR3 region has 16 residues. The CDR3 nucleotides are TGTGCCAGCAGCGTAGTGGCTAGCGGGGGCACAGATACGCAGTATTTT. Encoded protein: CASSVVASGGTDTQYF.

This clone was recorded a few times. The chain is built from TRBV2 and TRBJ2-7, with 7 bases that match TRBD1. Per germline, CDR1 SNHLY and CDR2 FYNNEI. Germline trimming cut 1 base from V and 1 base from J; bases unmatched to any gene: 7. The CDR3 has 16 amino acids. In nucleotides, the CDR3 is TGTGCCAGCAGTGAAGGGCCAGGGGGAAAGTCCTACGAGCAGTACTTC. It yields the protein CASSEGPGGKSYEQYF.

The J gene is TRBJ1-2, the V gene TRBV7-8; possible D gene TRBD1, 6 bases. CDR3 length equals 16 residues. Germline V gene sequence: CDR1 SGHVS, CDR2 FQNEAQ. Between the trimmed V and J ends, which lost 5 bases and 3 bases, there was a span of 19 bases. The CDR3 reads CASSPRTDRLDYGYTF. The CDR3 DNA follows: TGTGCCAGCAGCCCGAGGACAGACAGACTAGACTATGGCTACACCTTC.

The CDR3 DNA follows: TGTGCCAGCAGTTACTCGAGGGGGTGGTCAGATACGCAGTATTTT. Protein: CASSYSRGWSDTQYF. V is TRBV6-5 and J is TRBJ2-3; possible D gene TRBD1, 6 bases. The germline V gene encodes CDR1 MNHEY and CDR2 SVGAGI. The CDR3 runs to 15 residues. Trimming shortened V by 0 bases and J by 4 bases, and 11 bases separated the two germline ends.